The rows below give T cell receptor beta chains drawn from one sample of a study of blood T cell repertoires in COVID-19. Data came from immunoSEQ multiplex PCR; TCRdb stores just in-frame clones and leaves some out. The top ten hold around 3.2% of the sample, which has roughly 250,000 clones, 80% to 90% seen once. Material: PBMCs or T cells enriched from blood (not recorded which). The receptors here all came from a woman aged 35 to 49 who had been exposed to COVID-19. CDR3s include the opening cysteine and the closing phenylalanine or tryptophan. The D gene is left open where the match is weak. The listing skips clone size in some rows; elsewhere it reads once, few, many or a size class.

v_gene	d_gene	j_gene	abundance	CDR3aa	CDR3nt
TRBV4-2	-	TRBJ1-2	-	CASSQDLSRNYGYTF	TGTGCCAGCAGCCAAGATCTGAGCAGGAACTATGGCTACACCTTC
TRBV7-8	TRBD2	TRBJ2-1	-	CASSLPAGGGYNEQFF	TGTGCCAGCAGCTTACCGGCGGGAGGGGGTTACAATGAGCAGTTCTTC
TRBV24-1	TRBD2	TRBJ2-1	-	CATSDYSGSIYEQFF	TGTGCCACCAGTGATTATAGCGGGAGTATCTATGAGCAGTTCTTC
TRBV4-1	-	TRBJ2-2	-	CASSQRLMRASNTGELFF	TGCGCCAGCAGCCAGAGGTTGATGCGGGCATCTAACACCGGGGAGCTGTTTTTT
TRBV12-3/TRBV12-4	TRBD1	TRBJ2-7	-	CASSLGQSYEQYF	TGTGCCAGCAGTTTGGGACAGTCCTACGAGCAGTACTTC
TRBV27	-	TRBJ1-1	-	CASSPRHNTEAFF	TGTGCCAGCAGTCCCCGACATAACACTGAAGCTTTCTTT
TRBV7-9	TRBD2	TRBJ2-1	-	CASSPTPRGEYNEQFF	TGTGCCAGCAGCCCGACCCCCCGGGGGGAGTACAATGAGCAGTTCTTC
TRBV7-2	TRBD2	TRBJ2-7	-	CASSLAPSGGEQYF	TGTGCCAGCAGCTTAGCCCCGTCGGGGGGAGAGCAGTACTTC
TRBV7-2	-	TRBJ2-1	-	CASSSPPSKQFF	TGTGCCAGCAGCTCTCCCCCTAGCAAGCAGTTCTTC
TRBV27	-	TRBJ1-6	-	CASSYLSLGGDNSPLHF	TGTGCCAGCAGTTACTTGAGTTTGGGGGGGGATAATTCACCCCTCCACTTT
TRBV7-9	-	TRBJ1-2	-	CASSPPLQVLRKNGYTF	TGTGCCAGCAGCCCGCCACTACAGGTCCTACGGAAGAATGGCTACACCTTC
TRBV27	-	TRBJ2-7	once	CASTHDSMSYEQYF	TGTGCCAGCACCCACGACAGTATGTCCTACGAGCAGTACTTC
TRBV3-1/TRBV3-2	-	TRBJ2-2	-	CASSREGGGTGELFF	TGTGCCAGCAGCCGGGAGGGAGGGGGCACCGGGGAGCTGTTTTTT
TRBV4-3	TRBD1	TRBJ1-2	-	CASSQPGTGNYGYTF	TGCGCCAGCAGCCAACCCGGGACAGGGAACTATGGCTACACCTTC
TRBV30	TRBD1	TRBJ1-2	few	CAWSVGTGEYGYTF	TGTGCCTGGAGTGTAGGGACAGGGGAATATGGCTACACCTTC
TRBV7-6	TRBD1	TRBJ2-1	-	CASSLGDRVVF	TGTGCCAGCAGCTTAGGGGACAGGGTGGTCTTC
TRBV11-2	-	TRBJ1-1	-	CASRKGSEAFF	TGTGCCAGCAGGAAGGGGTCTGAAGCTTTCTTT
TRBV15	-	TRBJ1-1	-	CATSRDLPRALTEAFF	TGTGCCACCAGCAGAGATCTGCCGCGGGCCCTAACTGAAGCTTTCTTT
TRBV7-2	-	TRBJ1-1	-	CASGPRGTEAFF	TGTGCCAGCGGCCCGAGAGGCACTGAAGCTTTCTTT
TRBV14	-	TRBJ1-2	-	CASSQAGTAFGYTF	TGTGCCAGCAGCCAAGCTGGGACTGCGTTCGGCTACACCTTC
TRBV11-3	TRBD1	TRBJ1-2	-	CASSLEQDTGEYYGYTF	TGTGCCAGCAGCTTGGAACAAGACACAGGGGAATACTATGGCTACACCTTC
TRBV28	-	TRBJ2-2	-	CASSANRATGELFF	TGTGCCAGCAGTGCGAACAGGGCCACCGGGGAGCTGTTTTTT
TRBV6-5	TRBD1	TRBJ1-5	-	CASSPGTVSNQPQHF	TGTGCCAGCAGCCCCGGGACAGTTAGCAATCAGCCCCAGCATTTT
TRBV7-3	-	TRBJ2-1	-	CASSLGPGALNEQFF	TGTGCCAGCAGCTTAGGGCCAGGGGCCCTCAATGAGCAGTTCTTC
TRBV3-1/TRBV3-2	TRBD1	TRBJ1-1	-	CASSPETGVNTEAFF	TGTGCCAGCAGCCCCGAGACAGGGGTGAACACTGAAGCTTTCTTT
TRBV19	-	TRBJ2-5	few	CASRDRVGLETQYF	TGTGCCAGTAGGGACAGAGTGGGGTTGGAGACCCAGTACTTC
TRBV7-9	TRBD2	TRBJ2-7	few	CASSRRLAGNYEQYF	TGTGCCAGCAGCCGAAGACTAGCGGGGAACTACGAGCAGTACTTC
TRBV7-9	-	TRBJ2-7	-	CASSARGAGGPSPEQYF	TGTGCCAGCAGCGCACGGGGGGCAGGGGGCCCCAGTCCCGAGCAGTACTTC
TRBV4-2	TRBD2	TRBJ2-1	-	CASSQFSGRAGSYNEQFF	TGTGCCAGCAGCCAATTTAGCGGGAGGGCCGGATCGTACAATGAGCAGTTCTTC
TRBV27	-	TRBJ1-2	many	CASSTLDLAGYGYTF	TGTGCCAGCAGCACGTTAGATCTAGCAGGCTATGGCTACACCTTC
TRBV10-3	TRBD1	TRBJ1-5	-	CATGGQSNQPQHF	TGTGCCACCGGGGGACAGAGCAATCAGCCCCAGCATTTT
TRBV5-1	-	TRBJ2-1	once	CASGAATYNEQFF	TGCGCCAGCGGGGCAGCCACCTACAATGAGCAGTTCTTC
TRBV28	-	TRBJ1-3	-	CASSVYSSSGNTIYF	TGTGCCAGCAGTGTCTACAGTTCCTCTGGAAACACCATATATTTT
TRBV7-9	TRBD1	TRBJ1-5	-	CASSPSLGTATNQPQHF	TGTGCCAGCAGCCCGTCCCTTGGGACAGCAACAAATCAGCCCCAGCATTTT
TRBV16	TRBD1	TRBJ1-5	-	CASSQSVWDRVTF	TGTGCCAGCAGCCAATCGGTCTGGGACAGGGTGACTTTT
TRBV7-3	TRBD2	TRBJ2-3	-	CASSLGLGVADTQYF	TGTGCCAGCAGTTTGGGACTAGGGGTGGCAGATACGCAGTATTTT
TRBV3-1/TRBV3-2	TRBD2	TRBJ2-7	-	CASSQTSREGEQYF	TGTGCCAGCAGCCAAACCTCCAGGGAGGGCGAGCAGTACTTC
TRBV6-5	TRBD1	TRBJ2-7	-	CASSLRQGARQYF	TGTGCCAGCAGCCTTCGACAGGGGGCAAGGCAGTACTTC
TRBV5-1	TRBD1	TRBJ1-6	-	CASSMRQGADNSPLHF	TGTGCCAGCAGCATGCGACAGGGGGCCGATAATTCACCCCTCCACTTT
TRBV4-3	TRBD1	TRBJ2-3	once	CASSQERTGGTDTQYF	TGCGCCAGCAGCCAAGAAAGGACAGGGGGAACAGATACGCAGTATTTT
TRBV24-1	TRBD2	TRBJ2-3	-	CATSPSGGVPTQYF	TGTGCCACCAGCCCTAGCGGGGGGGTACCTACGCAGTATTTT
TRBV6-2/TRBV6-3	-	TRBJ2-7	-	CASSNRVYEQYF	TGTGCCAGCAGCAACAGAGTCTACGAGCAGTACTTC